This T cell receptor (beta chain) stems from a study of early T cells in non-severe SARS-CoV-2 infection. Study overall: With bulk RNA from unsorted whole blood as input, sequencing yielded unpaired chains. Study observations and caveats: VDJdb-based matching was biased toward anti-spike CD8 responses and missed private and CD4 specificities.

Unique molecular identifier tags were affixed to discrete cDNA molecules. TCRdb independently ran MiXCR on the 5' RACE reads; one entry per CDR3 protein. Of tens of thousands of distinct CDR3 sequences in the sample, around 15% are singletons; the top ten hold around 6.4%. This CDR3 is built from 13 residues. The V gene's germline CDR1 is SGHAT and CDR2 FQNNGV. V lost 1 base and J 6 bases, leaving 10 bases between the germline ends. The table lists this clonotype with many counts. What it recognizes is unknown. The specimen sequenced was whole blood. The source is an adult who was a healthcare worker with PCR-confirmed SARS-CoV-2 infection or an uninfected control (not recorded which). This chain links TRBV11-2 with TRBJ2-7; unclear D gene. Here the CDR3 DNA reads TGTGCCAGCAGCTTAGCGTTTGTAGTCGAGCAGTACTTC. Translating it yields CASSLAFVVEQYF. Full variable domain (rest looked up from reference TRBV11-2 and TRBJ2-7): EAGVAQSPRYKIIEKRQSVAFWCNPISGHATLYWYQQILGQGPKLLIQFQNNGVVDDSQLPKDRFSAERLKGVDSTLKIQPAKLEDSAVYLCASSLAFVVEQYFGPGTRLTVT.